These T cell receptor beta chains were read from a single sample in a study of glioma-infiltrating T cells after dendritic cell vaccination. This table comes from immunoSEQ multiplex PCR, and its TCRdb copy is limited to in-frame clones, with some not included. The sample includes about 92,000 clones, approximately 84% of them seen just once. Here the sequenced sample was blood, taken before dendritic cell vaccination. The receptor set was obtained from a human donor with glioblastoma. CDR3s include the opening cysteine and the closing phenylalanine or tryptophan. A D gene is named only where the DNA matches it firmly. The size entry is marked missing in some rows and otherwise reads once, few, many or a size class.

D gene	clone size	V gene	J gene	CDR3 DNA	CDR3 protein
TRBD2	-	TRBV29-1	TRBJ2-2	TGCAGCGTTGCCACTAGCGGGAGGGCCTTCGGGGAGCTGTTTTTT	CSVATSGRAFGELFF
TRBD1	-	TRBV19	TRBJ1-5	TGTGCCAGTAGTATCTGGGGACAGACCCATAGCAATCAGCCCCAGCATTTT	CASSIWGQTHSNQPQHF
TRBD2	-	TRBV7-3	TRBJ2-5	TGTGCCAGCAGCTCCCGACTAGCGGGAGTCCAAGAGACCCAGTACTTC	CASSSRLAGVQETQYF
-	-	TRBV5-1	TRBJ1-2	TGCGCCAGCAGCTTTGGAGGGGTCGGCTATGGCTACACCTTC	CASSFGGVGYGYTF
TRBD2	-	TRBV25-1	TRBJ2-5	TGTGCCAGCAGCGAATGGGGGGGGGAGACCCAGTACTTC	CASSEWGGETQYF
-	-	TRBV19	TRBJ1-5	TGTGCCAGTAGTAGTTGGTCAGGAGGTTATCAGCCCCAGCATTTT	CASSSWSGGYQPQHF
-	-	TRBV2	TRBJ2-3	TGTGCCACCGAGGGGGGCACAGATACGCAGTATTTT	CATEGGTDTQYF
TRBD2	-	TRBV7-8	TRBJ2-1	TGTGCCAGCAGCTTAGGTAGTCTAGCGGGATACAATGAGCAGTTCTTC	CASSLGSLAGYNEQFF
TRBD1	-	TRBV2	TRBJ2-7	TGTGCCAGCAGTGAAGGTCGGGACAGAGCGTACTACGAGCAGTACTTC	CASSEGRDRAYYEQYF
TRBD2	-	TRBV6-6	TRBJ2-1	TGTGCCTCGAGGGCACTAGCGGGCGCCAACAATGAGCAGTTCTTC	CASRALAGANNEQFF
-	-	TRBV6-5	TRBJ2-2	TGTGCCAGCAGTTACTCGGCGGGAACCCAGACCGGGGAGCTGTTTTTT	CASSYSAGTQTGELFF
TRBD2	-	TRBV9	TRBJ2-3	TGTGCCAGCAGCGCTAGCGGGAGGGGAGCAGATACGCAGTATTTT	CASSASGRGADTQYF
-	few	TRBV28	TRBJ1-3	TGTGCCAGCAGTAGCAGGGCGCACACCATATATTTT	CASSSRAHTIYF
TRBD2	-	TRBV29-1	TRBJ2-3	TGCAGCGTTGTTGGGCTAGCGGACACAGATACGCAGTATTTT	CSVVGLADTDTQYF
-	-	TRBV18	TRBJ2-3	TGTGCCAGCTCGGACCTCTGGACAGGCACAGATACGCAGTATTTT	CASSDLWTGTDTQYF
TRBD1	-	TRBV13	TRBJ2-1	TGTGCCAGCAGCTTACGAAGGACAGGGAGCTCCTACAATGAGCAGTTCTTC	CASSLRRTGSSYNEQFF
TRBD1	-	TRBV28	TRBJ1-3	TGTGCCAGCAGTTTAGAGGTGGGGACAGGCAACTCTGGAAACACCATATATTTT	CASSLEVGTGNSGNTIYF
-	-	TRBV28	TRBJ1-5	TGTGCCAGCAGTTTACTCCGTAGCAATCAGCCCCAGCATTTT	CASSLLRSNQPQHF
-	-	TRBV7-3	TRBJ2-1	TGTGCCAGCAGCGCGAGCTCCTACAATGAGCAGTTCTTC	CASSASSYNEQFF
-	-	TRBV6-1	TRBJ1-1	TGTGCCAGCAGTGAAACCAGGAACACTGAAGCTTTCTTT	CASSETRNTEAFF
-	-	TRBV7-3	TRBJ1-1	TGTGCCAGCAGCTTAAGGGGCTGGAACACTGAAGCTTTCTTT	CASSLRGWNTEAFF
-	-	TRBV19	TRBJ1-5	TGTGCCAGTAGTATAAGGGGCCACGTTTCTAGCAATCAGCCCCAGCATTTT	CASSIRGHVSSNQPQHF
TRBD1	-	TRBV27	TRBJ1-3	TGTGCCAGCAGTACAACAGGGGTAGGAAACACCATATATTTT	CASSTTGVGNTIYF
-	-	TRBV15	TRBJ1-5	TGTGCCACCAGCAGAAGCGGTCAGCCCCAGCATTTT	CATSRSGQPQHF
-	few	TRBV4-1	TRBJ2-2	TGCGCCAGCAGCCAGGGGGGAGGCACCGGGGAGCTGTTTTTT	CASSQGGGTGELFF
TRBD2	-	TRBV4-1	TRBJ2-3	TGCGCCAGCAGCCAAGTAGTCAGGGGACTAGCGGGGAGTGGAACAGATACGCAGTATTTT	CASSQVVRGLAGSGTDTQYF
-	-	TRBV6-5	TRBJ2-5	TGTGCCAGCAGTTACTCTGTCGTGGACCGCGGGGAGACCCAGTACTTC	CASSYSVVDRGETQYF
-	-	TRBV28	TRBJ1-2	TGTGCCAGCAGTACCAAACGGTATGGCTACACCTTC	CASSTKRYGYTF
-	-	TRBV28	TRBJ1-5	TGTGCCAGCAGTTTAGCAGGGGTCGGTCAGCCCCAGCATTTT	CASSLAGVGQPQHF
-	-	TRBV6-1	TRBJ2-1	TGTGCCAGCTTGGCCCCGGGGTCGTACAATGAGCAGTTCTTC	CASLAPGSYNEQFF
-	-	TRBV6-1	TRBJ1-4	TGTGCCAGCAGTGAAACAGGGACGGGGAGTTGGGAAAAACTGTTTTTT	CASSETGTGSWEKLFF
TRBD1	-	TRBV4-1	TRBJ2-7	TGCGCCAGCAGCCTTTGGACAGGGGTCTCCTACGAGCAGTACTTC	CASSLWTGVSYEQYF
TRBD1	few	TRBV2	TRBJ2-7	TGTGCCAGCAGAGTACCGGGACAGGGTAGGACCCGTGGGTACTTC	CASRVPGQGRTRGYF
TRBD2	-	TRBV6-6	TRBJ2-1	TGTGCCAGCAAAGGACTAGCGGGGATAGAGTACAATGAGCAGTTCTTC	CASKGLAGIEYNEQFF
-	-	TRBV7-9	TRBJ2-3	TGTGCCAGCAGCTTTCCTGCAGATACGCAGTATTTT	CASSFPADTQYF
TRBD1	-	TRBV6-1	TRBJ1-2	TGTGCCAGCAGTAAAGGACAGGGGGTAGCTAACTATGGCTACACCTTC	CASSKGQGVANYGYTF
TRBD2	-	TRBV27	TRBJ2-1	TGTGCCAGCAGTTGGGGGGGGACTAGCGGTAACAATGAGCAGTTCTTC	CASSWGGTSGNNEQFF
-	-	TRBV9	TRBJ2-7	TGTGCCAGCAGCGTAGACGGGGGAAGTATTTACGAGCAGTACTTC	CASSVDGGSIYEQYF
TRBD1	-	TRBV27	TRBJ2-5	TGTGCCAGCAACAGGGGGCGCGGGGAGACCCAGTACTTC	CASNRGRGETQYF
TRBD1	once	TRBV9	TRBJ2-5	TGTGCCAGCAGCACACAGGGGGCGTCTGAGACCCAGTACTTC	CASSTQGASETQYF
-	-	TRBV5-1	TRBJ2-7	TGCGCCAGCAGCTTCCAGGGAGGAGGCTCCTACGAGCAGTACTTC	CASSFQGGGSYEQYF
TRBD1	-	TRBV2	TRBJ1-2	TGTGCCAGCAGTGAAGGCCAGGACAGGGCGTTCTATGGCTACACCTTC	CASSEGQDRAFYGYTF
-	many	TRBV15	TRBJ1-3	TGTGCCACCAGCAGAGACAGGGGTTCGAACACCATATATTTT	CATSRDRGSNTIYF
TRBD1	-	TRBV19	TRBJ1-2	TGTGCCAGTAGTATATCGACAGGGGGCTATGGCTACACCTTC	CASSISTGGYGYTF
-	-	TRBV6-5	TRBJ1-1	TGTGCCAGCAGTTACTCTTGGGACATTAACACTGAAGCTTTCTTT	CASSYSWDINTEAFF
TRBD1	-	TRBV6-5	TRBJ1-4	TGTGCCAGCAGTACATCAGACAGGGTTGGTGAAAAACTGTTTTTT	CASSTSDRVGEKLFF
TRBD2	-	TRBV6-1	TRBJ2-2	TGTGCCAGCAGTGAAGGGAGTAGCGGGGCCGGGGAGCTGTTTTTT	CASSEGSSGAGELFF
TRBD2	-	TRBV5-1	TRBJ2-3	TGCGCCAGCAGCTTAACGGGAGGCCCAGATACGCAGTATTTT	CASSLTGGPDTQYF
-	few	TRBV2	TRBJ1-4	TGTGCCGGGAGGGACGGATTAAATGAAAAACTGTTTTTT	CAGRDGLNEKLFF
-	-	TRBV6-5	TRBJ1-6	TGTGCCAGCATTATACAGGGTCCATCACCCCTCCACTTT	CASIIQGPSPLHF
-	-	TRBV27	TRBJ1-1	TGTGCCAGCAGTTATACAGGGCTGAACACTGAAGCTTTCTTT	CASSYTGLNTEAFF
TRBD1	-	TRBV19	TRBJ2-7	TGTGCCAGTAGTCCCCGGGACAGAAAAGCCTACGAGCAGTACTTC	CASSPRDRKAYEQYF
-	-	TRBV4-3	TRBJ1-2	TGCGCCAGCAGCCAAGACGGGGTGGACTATGGCTACACCTTC	CASSQDGVDYGYTF
-	-	TRBV23-1	TRBJ2-2	TGCGCCAGCAGTCATGACAGGCCCCTTGGAGAGAACACCGGGGAGCTGTTTTTT	CASSHDRPLGENTGELFF